The 20 T cell receptor beta chains presented below share a single source sample, sequenced in a study of early T cells in non-severe SARS-CoV-2 infection. TCRdb processed the 5' RACE reads anew with MiXCR; each CDR3 protein has one entry. The sample records 55,000 to 75,000 distinct CDR3 sequences, roughly a tenth being singletons. Sequencing input: whole blood. All receptors derive from an adult who was a healthcare worker with PCR-confirmed SARS-CoV-2 infection or an uninfected control (not recorded which).

This chain connects TRBV25-1 to TRBJ2-7, with 12 positions matching TRBD1. The CDR3 sequence is 13 residues long. The germline CDR1 and CDR2 sequences are MGHDK and SYGVNS. J lost 6 bases, V lost 7 bases, and 4 bases had no gene match. The CDR3 sequence is CASTGTGGTEQYF. In nucleotides, the CDR3 is TGTGCCAGCACCGGGACAGGGGGCACCGAGCAGTACTTC.

This clonotype was detected many times. V and J are TRBV5-8 and TRBJ1-5; possibly TRBD1 for D (5 bases). Germline V gene data show CDR1 as SGHTS and CDR2 as YDEGEE. This CDR3 has 16 residues. V gave up 3 bases and J gave up 0 bases, with 13 bases separating them. The chain's CDR3 is CASSYHWGGSNQPQHF. The CDR3 bases are TGTGCCAGCAGCTACCACTGGGGGGGTAGCAATCAGCCCCAGCATTTT.

Many counts were recorded for this clonotype. CDR3 region: CARNPGSASREEEQFF. Here the CDR3 DNA reads TGCGCCAGAAACCCCGGGTCAGCTTCCCGAGAGGAGGAGCAGTTCTTC. The V and J genes are TRBV23-1 and TRBJ2-1; the D is unclear. TRBV23-1 counts as an open reading frame of uncertain function. The CDR3 extends over 16 amino acids. Trimming cost V 9 bases and J 10 bases, with 28 bases left between them.

CDR3 sequence reads: CASSGGAAPSYEQYF. The CDR3 DNA reads as TGTGCCAGCAGTGGAGGGGCCGCACCTAGCTACGAGCAGTACTTC. This chain joins TRBV2 and TRBJ2-7; D may be TRBD1 or TRBD2 (5 bases each). Germline values: CDR1 SNHLY, CDR2 FYNNEI. Trimming left V 4 bases short and J 3 bases short, with 16 bases between. The CDR3 is made up of 15 amino acids.

This clonotype has a handful of counts. The chain recombines TRBV25-1 with TRBJ2-3, with a weak D call TRBD2 (7 bases). V was clipped by 1 base and J by 6 bases, with 14 bases between them. This CDR3 has 15 amino acids. Germline CDR1 is MGHDK and CDR2 is SYGVNS. In DNA form, the CDR3 reads TGTGCCAGCAGTGAATGGGGGCGGGAGAGCGATACGCAGTATTTT. This encodes CASSEWGRESDTQYF. Full variable domain (remainder filled in from reference TRBV25-1 and TRBJ2-3): EADIYQTPRYLVIGTGKKITLECSQTMGHDKMYWYQQDPGMELHLIHYSYGVNSTEKGDLSSESTVSRIRTEHFPLTLESARPSHTSQYLCASSEWGRESDTQYFGPGTRLTVL.

The V and J genes are TRBV20-1 and TRBJ1-1; a weak D match, TRBD1 (5 bases). CDR3 length: 17 amino acids. The germline V gene encodes CDR1 DFQATT and CDR2 SNEGSKA (reference sequence). Between the trimmed V and J ends, which lost 6 bases and 7 bases, there was a span of 30 bases. This CDR3 reads CSADPRGRIASIREAFF. The CDR3 DNA sequence: TGCAGTGCCGATCCGAGGGGACGGATCGCTAGCATACGTGAAGCTTTCTTT.

J is TRBJ2-1 and V is TRBV20-1; possibly TRBD2 for D (6 bases). V was cut by 0 bases and J by 7 bases, with 16 bases left in between. Looked up from germline, CDR1 is DFQATT and CDR2 is SNEGSKA (reference sequence). The length of the CDR3 is 15 residues. Written as DNA, the CDR3 is TGCAGTGCTAGAGATAACGGGAGAGCTGCAAATGAGCAGTTCTTC. Amino acid sequence: CSARDNGRAANEQFF.

V usage is TRBV5-6 and J usage is TRBJ1-2; D uncertain. Looked up from germline, CDR1 is SGHDT and CDR2 is YYEEEE. CDR3 length equals 16 residues. The V gene lost 1 base and the J gene lost 4 bases, with 17 bases spanning the gap. This CDR3 is CASSLSGRTRAYGYTF. The CDR3 nucleotides read TGTGCCAGCAGCTTGTCTGGCAGGACTCGGGCCTATGGCTACACCTTC. Drawing the rest from reference TRBV5-6 and TRBJ1-2, the complete variable domain is DAGVTQSPTHLIKTRGQQVTLRCSPKSGHDTVSWYQQALGQGPQFIFQYYEEEERQRGNFPDRFSGHQFPNYSSELNVNALLLGDSALYLCASSLSGRTRAYGYTFGSGTRLTVV.

V and J are TRBV12-3 or TRBV12-4 and TRBJ2-5, with 7 bases aligning to TRBD2. J gave up 5 bases and V 0 bases, and 6 bases lay outside the gene matches. This CDR3 has 15 residues. Written as DNA, the CDR3 is TGTGCCAGCAGTTTAGCGGGAGGAGCGGGGGAGACCCAGTACTTC. Translating it yields CASSLAGGAGETQYF.

The V gene is TRBV18, the J gene TRBJ2-3, with a tentative D call TRBD1 (6 bases). This CDR3 has 14 residues. The V end lost 5 bases, the J end lost 3 bases, and 12 bases lay between the germline ends. Germline V gene sequence: CDR1 KGHSH, CDR2 LQKENI. DNA for the CDR3: TGTGCCAGCTCAAGGGGACAAGGAACAGATACGCAGTATTTT. This gives the protein CASSRGQGTDTQYF. Filled out from reference TRBV18 and TRBJ2-3, the complete variable domain reads NAGVMQNPRHLVRRRGQEARLRCSPMKGHSHVYWYRQLPEEGLKFMVYLQKENIIDESGMPKERFSAEFPKEGPSILRIQQVVRGDSAAYFCASSRGQGTDTQYFGPGTRLTVL.

This clonotype was seen repeatedly, ten times or more. The genes are TRBV14 and TRBJ2-1; 10 nucleotides line up with TRBD1. The CDR3 is 16 residues long. V was pared by 4 bases and J by 6 bases, with 9 bases of the junction left unmatched. CDR1 and CDR2 from the germline V gene are SGHDN and FVKESK. Here the CDR3 DNA reads TGTGCCAGCAGCCCGAGGGACAGGGGAATAGGCAATGAGCAGTTCTTC. Amino acid sequence: CASSPRDRGIGNEQFF.

There are many counts of this clonotype. CDR3 DNA sequence: TGTGCCAGCAGTTTGACCGGGACTCTAACTTACGAGCAGTACTTC. Translation gives CASSLTGTLTYEQYF. The V call is TRBV28, the J call TRBJ2-7; a weak D match, TRBD2 (6 bases). Per germline, CDR1 MDHEN and CDR2 SYDVKM. The CDR3 is made up of 15 amino acids. V dropped 3 bases and J dropped 4 bases, with 16 bases sitting between them. Together with reference TRBV28 and TRBJ2-7, the CDR3 gives the full variable domain: DVKVTQSSRYLVKRTGEKVFLECVQDMDHENMFWYRQDPGLGLRLIYFSYDVKMKEKGDIPEGYSVSREKKERFSLILESASTNQTSMYLCASSLTGTLTYEQYFGPGTRLTVT.

The rearrangement uses TRBV18 and TRBJ2-3; 9 positions agree with TRBD2. The germline gives CDR1 KGHSH, CDR2 LQKENI. The CDR3 extends over 17 amino acids. Trimming took 2 bases from V and 1 from J; bases not matched to a gene: 7. CDR3 nucleotide sequence: TGTGCCAGCTCACCAGTAGCGGGAGTTGTGGGCACAGATACGCAGTATTTT. Translated: CASSPVAGVVGTDTQYF.

In its sample, this clonotype was seen many times. V is TRBV4-1 and J is TRBJ2-1, with D perhaps assigned TRBD1 or TRBD2 (5 bases each). V was clipped by 4 bases and J by 4 bases, with 11 bases between them. The CDR3 runs 14 residues. The germline V gene encodes CDR1 MGHRA and CDR2 YSYEKL. The chain's CDR3 is CASSPGAAYNEQFF. The DNA of the CDR3 is TGCGCCAGCAGCCCCGGGGCTGCTTACAATGAGCAGTTCTTC.

The table lists this clonotype with a few counts. V and J are TRBV10-2 and TRBJ1-1; 7 nucleotides match TRBD1. The CDR3 covers 11 residues. Per germline, CDR1 WSHSY and CDR2 SAAADI. V was clipped by 6 bases and J by 7 bases; unmatched bases: 2. CDR3 sequence reads: CASSAGGEAFF. Written as DNA, the CDR3 is TGCGCCAGCAGCGCAGGGGGTGAAGCTTTCTTT.

This clonotype has a handful of counts. CDR3 nucleotide sequence: TGCAGTGCGTCTAGCGGGAGACGCAATGAGCAGTTCTTC. Protein: CSASSGRRNEQFF. The chain employs TRBV20-1 and TRBJ2-1; the match to TRBD2 covers 10 bases. J lost 6 bases, V lost 6 bases, and 5 bases had no gene match. The germline V gene encodes CDR1 DFQATT and CDR2 SNEGSKA (reference sequence). The CDR3 has 13 residues.

In this sample, this clonotype turned up a few times. The V call is TRBV9, the J call TRBJ1-5; 7 nucleotides align to TRBD1. CDR3 length: 15 amino acids. Looked up from germline, CDR1 is SGDLS and CDR2 is YYNGEE. V trimming: 0 bases; J trimming: 3 bases; junction bases outside the gene matches: 3. The CDR3: CASSVGGQTNQPQHF. CDR3 nucleotide sequence: TGTGCCAGCAGCGTAGGGGGACAGACCAATCAGCCCCAGCATTTT.

J is TRBJ2-5 and V is TRBV7-2; 10 bases are shared with TRBD2. CDR1 is SGHTA, CDR2 FQGNSA, per germline. This CDR3 comprises 13 residues. V was pared by 3 bases and J by 7 bases, with 2 bases of the junction left unmatched. The CDR3 DNA reads TGTGCCAGCAGCTTTCGACTAGCGGGGACCCAGTACTTC. Translating gives CASSFRLAGTQYF.

V gene TRBV5-4 combines with J gene TRBJ2-1, with TRBD2 matching 12 bases. Germline-derived CDR1 and CDR2 are SGHNT and YYREEE (reference sequence). The trim removed 2 bases at V and 6 bases at J, leaving 3 bases unmatched. The CDR3 is 15 amino acids. The CDR3 DNA is TGTGCCAGCAGCTTAGGGACTAGCGGGCCCAATGAGCAGTTCTTC. Encoded protein: CASSLGTSGPNEQFF.

This clonotype was seen a few times. The CDR3 DNA sequence: TGCAGTGCTAGAGAGCGGGCACTCTACGAGCAGTACTTC. Its protein product is CSARERALYEQYF. This chain connects TRBV20-1 to TRBJ2-7, with TRBD2 as a possible D gene (5 bases). The CDR3 sequence is 13 residues long. From germline, CDR1 is DFQATT and CDR2 SNEGSKA (reference sequence). V was clipped by 0 bases and J by 3 bases, with 9 bases between them.